The 24 T cell receptor beta chains below were found in one sample sequenced in a study of blood T cells in healthy people across ages. A second PCR, run for about 6 to 11 cycles, used a sample-barcoded 5' primer plus a J-beta primer mix. TCRdb re-analysed the 5' RACE reads in MiXCR, keeping a single row per CDR3 protein. The sample yields 1.4 million or so distinct CDR3 sequences, 42% seen once. Sequences were obtained from blood. Source of these receptors: a young woman in good health.

The rearrangement uses TRBV6-5 and TRBJ1-5, with a possible D match to TRBD1 (6 bases). The CDR3 has 15 amino acids. Germline lookup yields CDR1 MNHEY and CDR2 SVGAGI. The ends were cut back, 6 bases at V and 4 bases at J, with 16 bases in the middle. CDR3 nucleotides: TGTGCCAGCAGCCACTCAGGGGTTGGAAATCAGCCCCAGCATTTT. Translation gives CASSHSGVGNQPQHF.

This chain links TRBV25-1 with TRBJ1-2; D gene uncertain. Germline CDR1 is MGHDK and CDR2 is SYGVNS. There are 16 residues in the CDR3. The V gene lost 1 base and the J gene lost 2 bases, with 14 bases spanning the gap. This CDR3 is CASSESVWAGNYGYTF. CDR3 DNA sequence: TGTGCCAGCAGTGAATCTGTGTGGGCCGGGAACTATGGCTACACCTTC.

The chain combines TRBV10-3 with TRBJ2-5; TRBD2 matches 8 bases. V lost 2 bases and J lost 3; bases outside the gene matches: 5. This CDR3 is built from 15 residues. Germline lookup yields CDR1 ENHRY and CDR2 SYGVKD. In nucleotides, the CDR3 is TGTGCCATCAGTGAGCGAGGGACTAGGGAAGAGACCCAGTACTTC. Translation: CAISERGTREETQYF.

This clonotype turned up a few times. The CDR3 loop reads CASSSLPGQPNNEQFF. The CDR3, as DNA: TGTGCCAGCTCAAGTCTTCCGGGACAGCCTAACAATGAGCAGTTCTTC. The chain combines TRBV18 with TRBJ2-1; TRBD1 matches at 7 bases. This CDR3 has 16 amino acids. V trimming: 5 bases; J trimming: 5 bases; junction bases outside the gene matches: 12. From germline, CDR1 is KGHSH and CDR2 LQKENI.

This clonotype was picked up a small number of times. The V gene is TRBV7-9, the J gene TRBJ2-5; D is uncertain. The end of the DNA fits TRBJ2-7 better, so the J call may be wrong. The germline V gene encodes CDR1 SEHNR and CDR2 FQNEAQ (reference sequence). The CDR3 extends over 13 amino acids. This CDR3 reads CASSLFDTDEQYF. For the CDR3, the DNA is TGTGCCAGCAGCTTATTTGATACGGACGAGCAGTACTTC.

This clonotype appeared a few times. The chain combines TRBV5-1 with TRBJ1-2; TRBD1 agrees at 7 bases. This CDR3 is built from 14 residues. The V and J ends lost 1 base and 8 bases, in that order; junction bases with no gene match: 8. CDR1 is SGHRS and CDR2 is YFSETQ in the germline V gene. The CDR3 region has the DNA TGCGCCAGCAGCTTGCGCGGCAGGGGGACCGGCTACACCTTC. Translated: CASSLRGRGTGYTF. Full variable domain (outside the CDR3, taken from reference TRBV5-1 and TRBJ1-2): KAGVTQTPRYLIKTRGQQVTLSCSPISGHRSVSWYQQTPGQGLQFLFEYFSETQRNKGNFPGRFSGRQFSNSRSEMNVSTLELGDSALYLCASSLRGRGTGYTFGSGTRLTVV.

A few counts support this clonotype. The rearrangement uses TRBV4-1 and TRBJ2-1; 10 bases agree with TRBD2. Germline V gene lookup returns CDR1 MGHRA and CDR2 YSYEKL. After removal of 5 bases from V and 8 bases from J, the junction contained 12 bases not matched to a gene. CDR3 length: 16 amino acids. The CDR3 nucleotides read TGCGCCAGCAGCTGGGCTAGCGGGAGTAGCGTGTATGAGCAGTTCTTC. This gives the protein CASSWASGSSVYEQFF.

This clonotype was counted between two and nine times. This chain connects TRBV6-6 to TRBJ2-4, with TRBD2 identical over 12 bases. The CDR3 has 17 residues. CDR1 is MNHNY and CDR2 is SVGAGI in the germline V gene (reference sequence). V trimming: 5 bases; J trimming: 6 bases; junction bases outside the gene matches: 11. DNA of the CDR3: TGTGCCAGCAGTCCGACTAGCGGGGGCCGGGCGGGAAACATTCAGTACTTC. Protein: CASSPTSGGRAGNIQYF.

This chain uses TRBV28 with TRBJ1-2; D not certain. This CDR3 region has 15 residues. The germline CDR1 and CDR2 sequences are MDHEN and SYDVKM. V lost 1 base, J lost 4 bases, and 13 bases lay in between. The CDR3 nucleotides read TGTGCCAGCAGTTTATCCCGGGCGGGGTCCTATGGCTACACCTTC. It yields the protein CASSLSRAGSYGYTF.

The gene calls are TRBV29-1 and TRBJ1-1; possibly TRBD1 for D (5 bases). V lost 5 bases to trimming and J lost 4 bases, with 17 bases between them. The CDR3 has 14 amino acids. The V gene's germline CDR1 is SQVTM and CDR2 ANQGSEA. CDR3 loop: CSVLSTVWGTEAFF. The CDR3 region has the DNA TGCAGCGTTTTATCGACAGTATGGGGCACTGAAGCTTTCTTT.

This clonotype was counted between two and nine times. The V and J genes are TRBV4-2 and TRBJ2-7; D assignment may be TRBD1 or TRBD2 (5 bases each). Trimming took 4 bases from V and 1 from J, leaving 14 bases between them. Germline V CDR1 and CDR2: LGHNA, YNFKEQ. This CDR3 is 15 amino acids long. The CDR3 coding sequence is TGTGCCAGCAGCCTTCGGGACGGAATTTCCTACGAGCAGTACTTC. Protein sequence: CASSLRDGISYEQYF.

This clonotype was detected many times. V and J are TRBV28 and TRBJ1-1; no definite D call. Trimming shortened V by 5 bases and J by 3 bases, and 4 bases separated the two germline ends. CDR1 and CDR2 (germline): MDHEN, SYDVKM. The CDR3 sequence is 11 residues long. The CDR3 protein is CASSLYTEAFF. The DNA for the CDR3 is TGTGCCAGCAGTCTTTACACTGAAGCTTTCTTT.

This clonotype appeared a few times. DNA for the CDR3: TGTGCCAGCAGTACCCTATCAGGGGCCACCTCCGAGACCCAGTACTTC. Translation gives CASSTLSGATSETQYF. This rearrangement joins TRBV12-3 or TRBV12-4 to TRBJ2-5; D is perhaps TRBD1 (6 bases). The CDR3 runs 16 residues. V was cut by 5 bases and J by 5 bases, with 21 bases left in between.

This clonotype was recorded a few times. V gene TRBV18 combines with J gene TRBJ2-7, with 9 bases lining up with TRBD2. V gave up 6 bases and J gave up 2 bases; unmatched junction bases: 5. The germline V gene encodes CDR1 KGHSH and CDR2 LQKENI. This CDR3 is 14 amino acids long. CDR3 in amino acids: CASSPTSGPYEQYF. Here the CDR3 DNA reads TGTGCCAGCTCCCCGACTAGCGGCCCCTACGAGCAGTACTTC.

This clonotype has at least ten counts. With a much larger clone just one base away, this may be a read error. The chain couples TRBV6-6 to TRBJ1-2; a possible D gene is TRBD1 (5 bases). Trimming removed 5 bases from V and 2 bases from J, with 12 bases in between. The length of the CDR3 is 14 residues. Germline V gene sequence: CDR1 MNHNY, CDR2 SVGAGI (reference sequence). This CDR3 reads CASSDSTENYGYTF. CDR3 DNA sequence: TGTGCCAGCAGTGACAGCACAGAGAACTATGGCTACACCTTC.

V gene TRBV27 combines with J gene TRBJ1-2; 7 nucleotides align to TRBD1. The CDR3 has 13 amino acids. From germline, CDR1 is MNHEY and CDR2 SMNVEV (reference sequence). J was trimmed by 10 bases and V by 3 bases; bases with no gene match: 8. Here the CDR3 reads CASSFRTGLDYTF. CDR3 DNA: TGTGCCAGCAGTTTTAGGACAGGATTGGACTACACCTTC.

This clonotype occurred once. This sequence joins TRBV7-9 and TRBJ1-1, with a possible D match to TRBD1 (6 bases). In germline, CDR1 is SEHNR, CDR2 FQNEAQ (reference sequence). Trimming took 5 bases from V and 5 from J, leaving 15 bases between them. CDR3 length equals 14 residues. The chain's CDR3 is CASSAYRDRTEAFF. The CDR3 bases are TGTGCCAGCAGCGCCTACAGGGACCGAACTGAAGCTTTCTTT.

This clonotype was seen a few times. The V gene is TRBV29-1, the J gene TRBJ2-7; D remains ambiguous. The germline V gene encodes CDR1 SQVTM and CDR2 ANQGSEA. The CDR3 consists of 12 residues. V gave up 6 bases and J gave up 6 bases, with 15 bases separating them. The CDR3 nucleotides read TGCAGCGTCGCCCTCTCCGGGCCCGAGCAGTACTTC. Translating gives CSVALSGPEQYF.

The chain carries TRBV5-1 and TRBJ2-7; D is uncertain. Germline CDR1 reads SGHRS; CDR2 reads YFSETQ. CDR3 size: 14 residues. Deletions cut 0 bases from V and 2 bases from J, with 9 bases between. CDR3 bases: TGCGCCAGCAGCTTGGACACCTCAGCCTACGAGCAGTACTTC. This gives the protein CASSLDTSAYEQYF.

The V gene is TRBV12-3 or TRBV12-4, the J gene TRBJ1-2, with 7 bases lining up with TRBD1. The CDR3 runs 15 residues. V was clipped by 6 bases and J by 3 bases; unmatched bases: 10. The CDR3 here is CASSLKGQWYYGYTF. The CDR3 DNA follows: TGTGCCAGCAGCCTGAAGGGACAGTGGTACTATGGCTACACCTTC.

In this sample, this clonotype turned up many times. The chain is built from TRBV29-1 and TRBJ2-1; D unclear. The V gene's germline CDR1 is SQVTM and CDR2 ANQGSEA. This CDR3 contains 12 residues. V lost 4 bases to trimming and J lost 8 bases, with 12 bases between them. The DNA for the CDR3 is TGCAGCGTTGCCACTCCTTGGGATGAGCAGTTCTTC. This translates into CSVATPWDEQFF.

This clonotype was detected once. The chain uses TRBV30 and TRBJ1-4; D is ambiguous. Trimming took off 2 bases at V and 0 bases at J, with 4 bases between the two ends. Germline V gene sequence: CDR1 GTSNPN, CDR2 SVGIG (reference sequence). This CDR3 comprises 13 residues. CDR3 in amino acids: CAWSPATNEKLFF. CDR3 coding DNA: TGTGCCTGGAGTCCAGCAACTAATGAAAAACTGTTTTTT.

This clonotype showed up just once. The V call is TRBV6-5, the J call TRBJ2-5; TRBD1 matches at 11 bases. This CDR3 has 14 residues. Germline V gene lookup returns CDR1 MNHEY and CDR2 SVGAGI. The trim removed 6 bases at V and 4 bases at J, leaving 4 bases unmatched. The DNA for the CDR3 is TGTGCCAGCAGCAAGGACAGGGGGCTAGAGACCCAGTACTTC. Its protein is CASSKDRGLETQYF.

This clonotype was counted a single time. The chain employs TRBV7-2 and TRBJ2-2; possible D gene TRBD2, 5 bases. Trimming took off 3 bases at V and 5 bases at J, with 7 bases between the two ends. The germline CDR1 and CDR2 sequences are SGHTA and FQGNSA. CDR3 length: 13 residues. CDR3 bases: TGTGCCAGCAGCTTTTGGGAGACCGGGGAGCTGTTTTTT. This translates into CASSFWETGELFF.